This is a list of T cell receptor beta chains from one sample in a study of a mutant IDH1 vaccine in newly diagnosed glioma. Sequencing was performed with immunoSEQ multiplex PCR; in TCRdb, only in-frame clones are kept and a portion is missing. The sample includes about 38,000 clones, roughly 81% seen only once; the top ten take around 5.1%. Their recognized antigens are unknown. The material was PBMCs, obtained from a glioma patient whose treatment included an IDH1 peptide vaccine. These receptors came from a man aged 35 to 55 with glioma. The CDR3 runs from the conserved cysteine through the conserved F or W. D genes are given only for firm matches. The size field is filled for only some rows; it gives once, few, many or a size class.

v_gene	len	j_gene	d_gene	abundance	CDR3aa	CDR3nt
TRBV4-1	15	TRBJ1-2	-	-	CASSQDIGGAYGYTF	TGCGCCAGCAGCCAAGATATCGGTGGGGCCTATGGCTACACCTTC
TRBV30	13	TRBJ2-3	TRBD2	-	CACGREGPDTQYF	TGTGCCTGCGGGCGGGAGGGCCCGGATACGCAGTATTTT
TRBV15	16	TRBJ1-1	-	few	CATSRDQWASDTEAFF	TGTGCCACCAGCAGAGATCAGTGGGCATCGGACACTGAAGCTTTCTTT
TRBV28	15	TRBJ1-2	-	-	CASKGLTQTGLGYTF	TGTGCCAGCAAGGGCCTGACACAAACAGGGCTTGGCTACACCTTC
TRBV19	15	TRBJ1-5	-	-	CASTLPGGSNQPQHF	TGTGCCAGTACCCTACCGGGGGGTAGCAATCAGCCCCAGCATTTT
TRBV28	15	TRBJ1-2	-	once	CASSETETSNYGYTF	TGTGCCAGCTCGGAGACGGAGACTTCTAACTATGGCTACACCTTC
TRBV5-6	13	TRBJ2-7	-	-	CASSLDGPLEQYF	TGTGCCAGCAGCTTGGACGGGCCGCTAGAGCAGTACTTC
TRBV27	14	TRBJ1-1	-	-	CASSFHGGNTEAFF	TGTGCCAGCAGTTTTCATGGGGGGAACACTGAAGCTTTCTTT
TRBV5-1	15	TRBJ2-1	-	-	CASSLAGGQYNEQFF	TGCGCCAGCAGCTTGGCGGGGGGCCAATACAATGAGCAGTTCTTC
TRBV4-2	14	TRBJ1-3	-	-	CASSLTDSGNTIYF	TGTGCCAGCAGCTTGACAGATTCTGGAAACACCATATATTTT
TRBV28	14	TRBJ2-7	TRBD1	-	CASSLGGQIYEQYF	TGTGCCAGCAGTTTAGGGGGACAGATCTACGAGCAGTACTTC
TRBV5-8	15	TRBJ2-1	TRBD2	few	CASSSPGLGYNEQFF	TGTGCCAGCAGCTCGCCGGGACTAGGCTACAATGAGCAGTTCTTC
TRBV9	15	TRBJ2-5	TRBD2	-	CASSVGLAGEGTQYF	TGTGCCAGCAGCGTAGGCCTAGCGGGAGAAGGGACCCAGTACTTC
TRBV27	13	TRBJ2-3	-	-	CASVVPGSDTQYF	TGTGCCAGCGTCGTCCCGGGTTCAGATACGCAGTATTTT
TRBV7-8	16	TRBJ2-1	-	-	CASSLARVLLNNEQFF	TGTGCCAGCAGCTTAGCGCGGGTCTTGCTCAACAATGAGCAGTTCTTC
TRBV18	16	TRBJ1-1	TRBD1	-	CASSLRTGGTGTEAFF	TGTGCCAGCTCACTCCGGACAGGGGGGACTGGCACTGAAGCTTTCTTT
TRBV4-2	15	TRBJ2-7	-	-	CASSGSGAHSYEQYF	TGTGCCAGCAGCGGCTCAGGGGCCCACTCCTACGAGCAGTACTTC
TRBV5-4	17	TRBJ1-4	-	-	CASSGQGDFATNEKLFF	TGTGCCAGCAGCGGACAAGGCGACTTTGCAACTAATGAAAAACTGTTTTTT
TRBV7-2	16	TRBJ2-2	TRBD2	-	CASSFSGLPNTGELFF	TGTGCCAGCAGCTTTTCGGGACTACCAAACACCGGGGAGCTGTTTTTT
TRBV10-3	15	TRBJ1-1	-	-	CAISEDRGPFLEAFF	TGTGCCATCAGTGAAGACCGGGGGCCATTTCTTGAAGCTTTCTTT
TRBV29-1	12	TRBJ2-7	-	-	CSVADGRYEQYF	TGCAGCGTTGCCGATGGACGGTACGAGCAGTACTTC
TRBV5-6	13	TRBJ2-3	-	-	CVSKTSNTDTQYF	TGTGTGAGTAAAACCAGCAACACAGATACGCAGTATTTT
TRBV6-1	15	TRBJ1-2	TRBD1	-	CASSKEGALGYGYTF	TGTGCCAGCAGTAAAGAGGGGGCGCTCGGTTATGGCTACACCTTC
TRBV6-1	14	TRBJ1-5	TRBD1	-	CASSFRQGPQPQHF	TGTGCCAGCAGTTTCCGACAGGGTCCACAGCCCCAGCATTTT
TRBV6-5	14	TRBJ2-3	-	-	CASSSRRGTDTQYF	TGTGCCAGCAGTTCCCGGCGCGGCACAGATACGCAGTATTTT
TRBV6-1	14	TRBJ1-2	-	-	CASSATHTGYGYTF	TGTGCCAGCAGTGCAACACATACAGGGTATGGCTACACCTTC
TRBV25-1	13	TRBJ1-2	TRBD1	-	CASSKQGNYGYTF	TGTGCCAGCAGTAAACAGGGGAACTATGGCTACACCTTC
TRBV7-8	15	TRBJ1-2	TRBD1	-	CASKGPQRGQDGYTF	TGTGCCAGCAAAGGGCCTCAAAGGGGGCAGGATGGCTACACCTTC
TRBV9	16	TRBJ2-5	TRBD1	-	CASSVGLDRVQETQYF	TGTGCCAGCAGCGTAGGCCTGGACAGGGTCCAAGAGACCCAGTACTTC
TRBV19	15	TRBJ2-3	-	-	CASSPHESGTDTQYF	TGTGCCAGTAGCCCCCACGAGTCAGGCACAGATACGCAGTATTTT
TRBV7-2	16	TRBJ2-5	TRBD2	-	CASSSLIGAGGETQYF	TGTGCCAGCAGCTCCTTAATTGGGGCGGGAGGGGAGACCCAGTACTTC
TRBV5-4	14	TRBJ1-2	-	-	CASSQTGFDYGYTF	TGTGCCAGCAGCCAGACAGGCTTTGACTATGGCTACACCTTC
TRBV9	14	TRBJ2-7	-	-	CASSSTGNPYEQYF	TGTGCCAGCAGCTCTACAGGGAACCCCTACGAGCAGTACTTC
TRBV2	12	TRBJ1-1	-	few	CASSENAVEAFF	TGTGCCAGCAGTGAGAATGCCGTTGAAGCTTTCTTT
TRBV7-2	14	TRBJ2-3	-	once	CASSPGRPADTQYF	TGTGCCAGCAGCCCCGGACGTCCCGCAGATACGCAGTATTTT
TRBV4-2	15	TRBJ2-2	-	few	CASSLGTGNTGELFF	TGTGCCAGCAGCCTGGGGACGGGGAACACCGGGGAGCTGTTTTTT
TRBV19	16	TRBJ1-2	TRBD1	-	CASTPGQGVTNYGYTF	TGTGCCAGTACCCCGGGACAGGGGGTAACTAACTATGGCTACACCTTC
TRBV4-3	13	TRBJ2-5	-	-	CASSQETQETQYF	TGCGCCAGCAGCCAAGAAACACAAGAGACCCAGTACTTC
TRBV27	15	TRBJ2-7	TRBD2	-	CASSPDGGTGYEQYF	TGTGCCAGCAGTCCCGACGGGGGGACGGGCTACGAGCAGTACTTC
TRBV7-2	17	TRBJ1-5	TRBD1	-	CASSLGLGDSFNQPQHF	TGTGCCAGCAGCTTAGGTTTGGGGGACAGTTTCAATCAGCCCCAGCATTTT
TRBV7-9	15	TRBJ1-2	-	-	CASSSLTRYLYGYTF	TGTGCCAGCAGCTCCCTAACCCGCTACTTATATGGCTACACCTTC
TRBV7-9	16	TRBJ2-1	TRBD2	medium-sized	CASSHETSGRYNEQFF	TGTGCCAGCAGCCATGAGACTAGCGGCCGGTACAATGAGCAGTTCTTC
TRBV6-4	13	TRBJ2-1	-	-	CASSADENNEQFF	TGTGCCAGCAGTGCGGACGAGAACAATGAGCAGTTCTTC
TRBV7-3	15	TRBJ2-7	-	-	CASSLLAPNSYEQYF	TGTGCCAGCAGCTTACTGGCGCCCAACTCCTACGAGCAGTACTTC
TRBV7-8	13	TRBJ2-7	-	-	CASSLEGWYEQYF	TGTGCCAGCAGCTTAGAAGGCTGGTACGAGCAGTACTTC
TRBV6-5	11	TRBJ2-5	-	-	CVTSGESRKYF	TGTGTGACATCGGGTGAGTCCCGGAAGTACTTC
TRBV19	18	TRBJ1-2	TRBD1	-	CASSRITGTATSYYGYTF	TGTGCCAGTAGTCGGATCACCGGGACAGCAACATCTTACTATGGCTACACCTTC
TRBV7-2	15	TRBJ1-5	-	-	CASSLAGKSNQPQHF	TGTGCCAGCAGCTTAGCAGGGAAAAGCAATCAGCCCCAGCATTTT
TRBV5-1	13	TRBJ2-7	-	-	CASRPRVEYEQYF	TGCGCCAGCAGGCCCCGGGTCGAATACGAGCAGTACTTC
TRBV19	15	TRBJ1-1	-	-	CASSIVGVLNTEAFF	TGTGCCAGTAGTATAGTCGGAGTTTTGAACACTGAAGCTTTCTTT